What follows is one T cell receptor beta chain and its context. What it binds is unknown. This entry is derived from a study of cytomegalovirus exposure and HLA in healthy donors. Study-level information: Out of 150 million to 200 million T cells, an earlier analysis found some 120 million unique TCR beta sequences in total.

This CDR3 has 19 amino acids. V lost 6 bases and J 7 bases, leaving 36 bases between the germline ends. Per the germline V gene, CDR1 is SQVTM and CDR2 is ANQGSEA. The study, taken as a whole, reports: Per published accounts, TCR beta sequences correctly predicted the HLA-A and HLA-B alleles of most subjects. CMV serostatus was the only recorded immune exposure for donors. The listing of 150 to 200 TCR beta chains classed them as cytomegalovirus-associated.

The PCR contained 60 Vbeta and 13 Jbeta primers. Repertoires were generated with immunoSEQ multiplex PCR, while TCRdb's copy carries only in-frame clones and drops some. The data hold around 150,000 clones, with roughly 75% observed a single time. Sequenced material: PBMCs. The clonotype originates from a man aged 25-45 years in good health. The J gene is TRBJ2-5, the V gene TRBV29-1; a weak D match, TRBD2 (5 bases). The CDR3 region has the DNA TGCAGCGTCTTCTTTGTCCCCCGAGGAGGAGGAGGTTTCGTGAGGACCCAGTACTTC. Its translation is CSVFFVPRGGGGFVRTQYF.